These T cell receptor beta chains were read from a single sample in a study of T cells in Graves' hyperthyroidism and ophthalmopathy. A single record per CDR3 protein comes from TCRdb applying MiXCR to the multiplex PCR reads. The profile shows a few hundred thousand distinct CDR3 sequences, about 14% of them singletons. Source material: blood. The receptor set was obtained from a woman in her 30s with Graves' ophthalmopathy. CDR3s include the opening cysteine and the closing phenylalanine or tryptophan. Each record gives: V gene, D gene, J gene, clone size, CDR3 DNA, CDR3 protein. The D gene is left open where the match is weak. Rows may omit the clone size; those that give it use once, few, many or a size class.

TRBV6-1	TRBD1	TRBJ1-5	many	TGTGCCAGCAGTTCGGCAGGGGGCGTCTGGTCCCGAGCCCCGAATCAGCCCCAGCATTTT	CASSSAGGVWSRAPNQPQHF
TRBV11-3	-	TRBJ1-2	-	TGTGCCAGCAGCTTAGGTGGACGTAACTGTGGCTGCACCTTC	CASSLGGRNCGCTF
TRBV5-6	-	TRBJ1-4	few	TGTGCCAGCAGCACTACCTCACAGAGAACTAATGAAAAACTGTTTTTT	CASSTTSQRTNEKLFF
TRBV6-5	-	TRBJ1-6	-	TGTGCCAGCAGTTACTCGATTACCGGCCGGCAGAGCTCCTATAATTCACCCCTCCACTTT	CASSYSITGRQSSYNSPLHF
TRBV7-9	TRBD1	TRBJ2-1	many	TGTGCCAGCAGCTGGGGACAGTACAATGAGCAGTTCTTC	CASSWGQYNEQFF
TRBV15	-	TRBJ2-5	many	TGTGCCACCAGCGTCGAGGGAGAGACCCAGTACTTC	CATSVEGETQYF
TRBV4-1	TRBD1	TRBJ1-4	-	TGCGCCAGTAGGGGGACAGCCACAACTAATGAAAAACTGTTTTTT	CASRGTATTNEKLFF
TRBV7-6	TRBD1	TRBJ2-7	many	TGTGCCAGCAGCTTTAGGGACAGGGGCTCCTACGAGCAGTACTTC	CASSFRDRGSYEQYF
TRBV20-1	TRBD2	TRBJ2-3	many	TGCAGTGCTAGCTACGAAAGCGAGCGGGGGGGCGAAGATACGCAGTATTTT	CSASYESERGGEDTQYF
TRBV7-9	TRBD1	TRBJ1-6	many	TGTGCCAGCAGCTTAGTGGAGGACAGGGTCTCACCCCTCCACTTT	CASSLVEDRVSPLHF
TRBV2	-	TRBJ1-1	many	TGTGCCAGCAGTGAAGAAAACCCCGGACTTCTGAACACTGAAGCTTTCTTT	CASSEENPGLLNTEAFF
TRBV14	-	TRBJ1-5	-	TGTGCCAGCAGCCTTAGGACGTGGGGTAACAATCAGCCCCAGCATTTT	CASSLRTWGNNQPQHF
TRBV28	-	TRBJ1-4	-	TGTGTCAGCATTGAGGGGGTTAATGAAAAACTGTTTTTT	CVSIEGVNEKLFF
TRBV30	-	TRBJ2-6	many	TGTGCCTGGAGTGTACGAGCCCCTGGAGTCCGGTCTGGGGCCAACGTCCTGACTTTC	CAWSVRAPGVRSGANVLTF
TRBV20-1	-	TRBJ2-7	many	TGCAGTGTTCTAGAAGACGGGACGTCCTACGAGCAGTACTTC	CSVLEDGTSYEQYF
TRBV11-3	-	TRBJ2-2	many	TGTGCCAGCAGCTCGTCCGGGGCCCACACCGGGGAGCTGTTTTTT	CASSSSGAHTGELFF
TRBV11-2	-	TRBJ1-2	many	TGTGCCAGCAGCTTAGACCCGGACAGTTACTATGGCTACACCTTC	CASSLDPDSYYGYTF
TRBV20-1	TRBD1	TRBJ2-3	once	TGCAGTGCTAGAGATCCTGGGGCGGGGTGGGACACCGGGACAGGGACCTCGAGGGCGCAGTATTTT	CSARDPGAGWDTGTGTSRAQYF
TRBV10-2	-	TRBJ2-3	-	TGCGCCACGTGGTTTCAGGGTGGCACAGATACGCAGTATTTT	CATWFQGGTDTQYF
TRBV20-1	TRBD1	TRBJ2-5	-	TGCAGTGCCGAAAACGGCCCCGGGACAGGGCAAGAGACCCAGTACTTC	CSAENGPGTGQETQYF
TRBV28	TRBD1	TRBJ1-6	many	TGTGCCAGCAGTTGGGGCAGGGGGGAATCACCCCTCCACTTT	CASSWGRGESPLHF
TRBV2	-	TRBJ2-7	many	TGTGCCGGCGGGGTTTCCTACGAGCAGTACTTC	CAGGVSYEQYF